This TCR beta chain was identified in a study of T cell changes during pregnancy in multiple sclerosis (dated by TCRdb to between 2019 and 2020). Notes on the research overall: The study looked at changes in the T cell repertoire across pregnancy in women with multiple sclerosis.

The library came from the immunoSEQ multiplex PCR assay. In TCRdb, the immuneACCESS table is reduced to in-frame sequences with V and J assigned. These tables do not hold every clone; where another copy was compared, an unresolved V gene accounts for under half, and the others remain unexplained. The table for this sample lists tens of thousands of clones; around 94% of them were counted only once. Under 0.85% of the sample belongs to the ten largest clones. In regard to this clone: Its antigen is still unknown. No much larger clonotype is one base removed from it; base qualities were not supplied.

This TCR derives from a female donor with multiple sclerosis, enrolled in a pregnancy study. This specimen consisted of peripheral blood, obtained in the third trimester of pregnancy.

The DNA sequence reads TGTGCCAGCAGCCCTGTAGGCGGTTACAATGAGCAGTTCTTC. It specifies CASSPVGGYNEQFF. Recombination linked TRBV9 to TRBJ2-1; confidence is insufficient to name the D gene. According to the germline V gene, CDR1 reads SGDLS and CDR2 reads YYNGEE. V is clipped by 4 bases and J by 4 bases, and the sequence between their germline boundaries is 12 bases long. The CDR3 runs 14 amino acids, cysteine and phenylalanine included. The CDR3 DNA has 42 bases and is translated from base 1.